The 15 T cell receptor beta chains below come from one sample, sequenced in a study of response to subunit inactivated influenza vaccine. TCRdb analysed the RT-PCR reads with MiXCR anew, one entry per CDR3 protein. The table lists about 700,000 distinct CDR3 sequences, roughly 15% of them singletons. Sequenced material: PBMCs from blood, taken roughly 15 days before vaccination. The receptor set was obtained from a man aged 50 to 60 who received an inactivated influenza vaccine.

The table lists this clonotype with a few counts. The chain combines TRBV20-1 with TRBJ2-1, with a tentative D call TRBD1 (6 bases). Per the germline V gene, CDR1 is DFQATT and CDR2 is SNEGSKA (reference sequence). The V end was cut by 6 bases, the J end by 1 base, with 13 bases between. The CDR3 contains 14 residues. CDR3 loop: CSAKLGGSYNEQFF. CDR3 nucleotide sequence: TGCAGTGCCAAACTAGGGGGTTCCTACAATGAGCAGTTCTTC.

This clonotype was seen at least ten times. The chain links TRBV4-3 to TRBJ2-3; no reliable D call. Between the trimmed V and J ends, which lost 1 base and 6 bases, there was a span of 11 bases. The CDR3 runs 14 residues. Germline CDR1 LGHNA, CDR2 YSLEER. The CDR3 here is CASSQGLSRDTQYF. CDR3 in DNA: TGCGCCAGCAGCCAAGGTCTCTCACGGGATACGCAGTATTTT.

In its sample, this clonotype was seen a few times. This sequence joins TRBV3-1 and TRBJ2-7; 9 bases match TRBD2. This CDR3 is 14 amino acids long. Germline lookup yields CDR1 LGHDT and CDR2 YNNKEL (reference sequence). Unmatched junction bases numbered 7, after V lost 9 bases and J lost 1 base. The DNA of the CDR3 is TGTGCCAGTAATAGCGGGGGCCCTTCCTACGAGCAGTACTTC. This sequence encodes CASNSGGPSYEQYF.

The chain employs TRBV12-3 or TRBV12-4 and TRBJ2-3, with TRBD2 matching over 7 bases. The CDR3 consists of 14 residues. The junction had 4 bases not matched to a gene; V was cut back by 6 bases and J by 1 base. The chain's CDR3 is CASRSGIGTDTQYF. CDR3 coding DNA: TGTGCCAGCAGAAGCGGGATTGGCACAGATACGCAGTATTTT.

The V and J genes are TRBV28 and TRBJ1-5, with unresolved D. The CDR3 runs to 15 residues. Germline CDR1 is MDHEN and CDR2 is SYDVKM. V was cut by 6 bases and J by 5 bases, with 17 bases left in between. The CDR3 spells CASSTPGSGYQPQHF. CDR3 nucleotides: TGTGCCAGCAGCACACCGGGGTCCGGGTATCAGCCCCAGCATTTT.

This clonotype was recorded a few times. The chain combines TRBV30 with TRBJ2-5; perhaps D is TRBD1 or TRBD2 (5 bases each). The V end was cut by 2 bases, the J end by 4 bases, with 11 bases between. The CDR3 consists of 13 residues. Germline V lookup: CDR1 GTSNPN, CDR2 SVGIG (reference sequence). The DNA for the CDR3 is TGTGCCTGGAGTATGGGGACCAGAGAGACCCAGTACTTC. This gives the protein CAWSMGTRETQYF. Full variable domain (missing parts from reference TRBV30 and TRBJ2-5): SQTIHQWPATLVQPVGSPLSLECTVEGTSNPNLYWYRQAAGRGLQLLFYSVGIGQISSEVPQNLSASRPQDRQFILSSKKLLLSDSGFYLCAWSMGTRETQYFGPGTRLLVL.

The chain has TRBV18 and TRBJ2-7, with TRBD2 matching 9 bases. CDR1 is KGHSH, CDR2 LQKENI, per germline. Trimming cost V 4 bases and J 5 bases; bases outside gene matches: 9. The CDR3 is 15 residues long. DNA of the CDR3: TGTGCCAGCTCACTGCGGGAGGGGGCTATTGACGAGCAGTACTTC. Protein: CASSLREGAIDEQYF.

The V and J genes are TRBV20-1 and TRBJ2-7, with 10 nucleotides matching TRBD2. Germline lookup yields CDR1 DFQATT and CDR2 SNEGSKA (reference sequence). V lost 2 bases, J lost 5 bases, and 6 bases stayed unmatched. This CDR3 has 14 amino acids. The CDR3 DNA sequence: TGCAGTGCTAGACAAGCGGGAGGGCCCCACGAGCAGTACTTC. Translation: CSARQAGGPHEQYF.

In its sample, this clonotype was seen a few times. This chain connects TRBV2 to TRBJ2-7; no definite D call. Germline V gene lookup returns CDR1 SNHLY and CDR2 FYNNEI. V was pared by 6 bases and J by 3 bases, with 12 bases between. CDR3 length equals 13 residues. CDR3 amino acids: CASRGMSVYEQYF. CDR3 sequence (DNA): TGTGCCAGCAGAGGCATGTCAGTCTACGAGCAGTACTTC.

This CDR3 reads CAISEGTYGYTF. The CDR3 DNA sequence: TGTGCCATCAGTGAAGGGACCTATGGCTACACCTTC. The chain couples TRBV10-3 to TRBJ1-2; D is possibly TRBD1 (5 bases). Trimming removed 3 bases at V and 4 bases at J, with 6 bases between. This CDR3 is 12 amino acids long. Germline V gene data show CDR1 as ENHRY and CDR2 as SYGVKD.

This chain connects TRBV7-8 to TRBJ1-1, with unresolved D. Trimming shortened V by 5 bases and J by 3 bases, and 16 bases separated the two germline ends. The CDR3 is 15 residues long. Germline lookup yields CDR1 SGHVS and CDR2 FQNEAQ. In DNA form, the CDR3 reads TGTGCCAGCAGCCCCCGAGGGAGAACGGACACTGAAGCTTTCTTT. It specifies CASSPRGRTDTEAFF.

J is TRBJ2-2 and V is TRBV6-1; D gene uncertain. V was clipped by 5 bases and J by 3 bases, with 10 bases between them. Germline V lookup: CDR1 MNHNS, CDR2 SASEGT. There are 14 residues in the CDR3. The CDR3 region is CASSPRPHTGELFF. In nucleotides, the CDR3 is TGTGCCAGCAGTCCGAGACCACACACCGGGGAGCTGTTTTTT.

This clonotype was found a few times. The V and J genes are TRBV28 and TRBJ2-7, with 8 positions matching TRBD1. After removal of 7 bases from V and 6 bases from J, the junction contained 11 bases not matched to a gene. Germline-derived CDR1 and CDR2 are MDHEN and SYDVKM. This CDR3 region has 14 residues. CDR3 residues: CASNPDRVPGEQYF. The CDR3 DNA reads TGTGCCAGCAACCCGGACAGGGTCCCTGGCGAGCAGTACTTC.

The chain links TRBV6-5 to TRBJ2-7; 9 bases are shared with TRBD1. The germline V gene encodes CDR1 MNHEY and CDR2 SVGAGI. This CDR3 has 15 amino acids. Losses at the gene ends were 2 bases for V and 6 bases for J; bases not matched to a gene: 8. The CDR3 is CASSYSWDRDGEQYF. The CDR3 coding sequence is TGTGCCAGCAGTTACAGCTGGGACAGGGACGGCGAGCAGTACTTC.

The chain couples TRBV27 to TRBJ2-7, with D possibly being TRBD1 (6 bases). The CDR3 has 12 amino acids. The germline V and J ends were trimmed by 4 bases and 6 bases, with 10 bases remaining between them. Germline CDR1 and CDR2: MNHEY and SMNVEV (reference sequence). The CDR3 sequence: CASSSTGSEQYF. CDR3 DNA: TGTGCCAGCAGTTCAACAGGGTCCGAGCAGTACTTC.